The 10 T cell receptor beta chains presented below share a single source sample, sequenced in a study of post-analysis software for immune sequencing data. Study outcomes and limitations: Patients had higher frequencies than controls of roughly five TRBV segments, including TRBV5-6, TRBV5-1 and TRBV20-1.

Prepared TCR beta cDNA libraries contained unique molecular identifiers. In TCRdb, the PCR reads were re-called with MiXCR into one record per CDR3 protein. The sample has roughly 800,000 distinct CDR3 sequences; 30% are singletons. Their specific antigens are unknown. The specimen sequenced was blood. Source of these receptors: a girl aged 5-17 years with multiple sclerosis.

About this clonotype: In this CDR3 the conserved last residue, phenylalanine or tryptophan, is missing, so a read error is likely. The chain links TRBV7-2 to TRBJ2-3, with a weak D call TRBD1 (5 bases). V was shortened by 5 bases and J by 4 bases, with 25 bases between the two germline ends. The germline V gene encodes CDR1 SGHTA and CDR2 FQGNSA. CDR3 length: 18 amino acids. CDR3 sequence reads: CASSQIERLEWGADTQYV. CDR3 DNA sequence: TGTGCCAGCAGCCAAATCGAACGCCTGGAGTGGGGCGCAGATACGCAGTATGTT.

On this clonotype itself: One end of the junction is discordant with germline, which a read error may explain. The chain combines TRBV20-1 with TRBJ2-7; the match to TRBD2 covers 11 bases. This CDR3 spans 15 amino acids. CDR1 is DFQATT, CDR2 SNEGSKA, per germline (reference sequence). The CDR3, as DNA: TGCAGTGCTACGGGAGGGACTAGCGGCTCCTACGGGCAGTACTTC. Translating it yields CSATGGTSGSYGQYF.

This rearrangement joins TRBV2 to TRBJ2-5; D is ambiguous. CDR3 length: 11 residues. Trimming removed 2 bases at V and 5 bases at J, with 3 bases between. In germline, CDR1 is SNHLY, CDR2 FYNNEI. This CDR3 reads CASSESETQYF. The CDR3 DNA reads TGTGCCAGCAGTGAATCGGAGACCCAGTACTTC.

J is TRBJ1-2 and V is TRBV29-1; TRBD1 matches 7 bases. Germline V CDR1 and CDR2: SQVTM, ANQGSEA. The junction had 11 bases not matched to a gene; V was cut back by 6 bases and J by 1 base. The CDR3 consists of 15 residues. The DNA for the CDR3 is TGCAGCGTCAAAGGCCCGGACAGGAGTAACTATGGCTACACCTTC. Protein sequence: CSVKGPDRSNYGYTF.

In this sample, this clonotype turned up a few times. The chain has TRBV7-2 and TRBJ2-7; 9 bases agree with TRBD2. CDR3 length equals 14 residues. Looked up from germline, CDR1 is SGHTA and CDR2 is FQGNSA. V trimming: 1 base; J trimming: 6 bases; junction bases outside the gene matches: 4. The CDR3 region is CASSLVTREGEQYF. The CDR3 DNA reads as TGTGCCAGCAGCTTAGTTACGCGGGAGGGCGAGCAGTACTTC.

The gene calls are TRBV6-4 and TRBJ2-7; D might be TRBD1 (5 bases). With the DNA end fitting TRBJ2-5 better, the J assignment may be wrong. Germline loops: CDR1 MRHNA, CDR2 SNTAGT. The CDR3 runs 13 residues. Written as DNA, the CDR3 is TGTGCCAGCAGTGAAGGGGTCGGGGAGACCCAGTACTTC. This sequence encodes CASSEGVGETQYF.

This clonotype was seen more than once but under ten times. The rearrangement uses TRBV28 and TRBJ1-2; 8 bases agree with TRBD1. V lost 4 bases and J lost 9; bases outside the gene matches: 10. Germline V gene sequence: CDR1 MDHEN, CDR2 SYDVKM. The CDR3 is 14 amino acids. As DNA, the CDR3 is TGTGCCAGCAGTTCGGGGGACAGGACCCTCCGCTACACCTTC. It encodes CASSSGDRTLRYTF.

The chain couples TRBV6-5 to TRBJ2-3; D might be TRBD2 (5 bases). V was shortened by 6 bases and J by 6 bases, with 22 bases between the two germline ends. There are 16 residues in the CDR3. The V gene's germline CDR1 is MNHEY and CDR2 SVGAGI. CDR3 sequence (DNA): TGTGCCAGCAGCCCATTTAGCCTACTGGGAGCGGATACGCAGTATTTT. Translation gives CASSPFSLLGADTQYF.

Only a few counts were recorded for this clonotype. The chain employs TRBV12-3 or TRBV12-4 and TRBJ1-1, with TRBD1 matching 12 bases. This CDR3 contains 16 residues. V dropped 11 bases and J dropped 10; count of bases not matched to a gene: 20. CDR3 bases: TGTGCCTCGTTTAGGGACAGGGGGCAGTGGGCGGTAAGAGCTTTCTTT. It yields the protein CASFRDRGQWAVRAFF.

This clonotype came up a few times. The gene calls are TRBV2 and TRBJ1-2, with 10 bases aligning to TRBD1. This CDR3 is 14 amino acids long. The germline CDR1 and CDR2 sequences are SNHLY and FYNNEI. J was trimmed by 4 bases and V by 6 bases; bases with no gene match: 5. CDR3 in amino acids: CASRNRQGAYGYTF. DNA of the CDR3: TGTGCCAGCAGGAACCGACAGGGGGCCTATGGCTACACCTTC.